The 7 T cell receptor beta chains given below trace back to one sample, sequenced in a study of T cell clonotyping in hematopoietic cell transplantation. The data were produced by immunoSEQ multiplex PCR, yet TCRdb's version contains in-frame clones alone and is incomplete. Among tens of thousands of clones, 95% to 97% were seen once, and the ten largest hold under 2%. Time point denoted: recipient sample about 28 days before transplant, after cytoreduction. The source was peripheral blood mononuclear cells, collected before stem cell transplant. The source of these receptors is a woman aged 50 to 65 with acute myeloid leukemia. Some clones in this sample may be carry-over from other donors' samples.

This chain connects TRBV11-2 to TRBJ2-3, with 10 bases lining up with TRBD2. This CDR3 is built from 15 residues. In germline, CDR1 is SGHAT, CDR2 FQNNGV. The V gene end was trimmed by 6 bases and the J gene end by 3 bases; junction bases not matched to a gene: 6. The CDR3 reads CASSSSGRKTDTQYF. Here the CDR3 DNA reads TGTGCCAGCAGTTCTAGCGGGAGAAAGACAGATACGCAGTATTTT. Variable domain in full (rest from reference TRBV11-2 and TRBJ2-3): EAGVAQSPRYKIIEKRQSVAFWCNPISGHATLYWYQQILGQGPKLLIQFQNNGVVDDSQLPKDRFSAERLKGVDSTLKIQPAKLEDSAVYLCASSSSGRKTDTQYFGPGTRLTVL.

The V and J genes are TRBV28 and TRBJ1-5, with a possible D match to TRBD1 (5 bases). V was trimmed by 3 bases and J by 3 bases, leaving 15 bases between them. Germline CDR1 is MDHEN and CDR2 is SYDVKM. The CDR3 has 16 residues. Here the CDR3 reads CASSFVGGVDNQPQHF. CDR3 bases: TGTGCCAGCAGTTTTGTCGGAGGGGTTGACAATCAGCCCCAGCATTTT.

V gene TRBV25-1 combines with J gene TRBJ1-2; tentative D call: TRBD1 (5 bases). The CDR3 extends over 15 amino acids. Germline CDR1 and CDR2: MGHDK and SYGVNS. Between the trimmed V and J ends, which lost 1 base and 5 bases, there was a span of 14 bases. The CDR3 region is CASSESGLVTYGYTF. The CDR3 nucleotides are TGTGCCAGCAGTGAATCAGGGTTAGTTACATATGGCTACACCTTC.

This rearrangement joins TRBV5-1 to TRBJ2-3; the match to TRBD2 covers 15 bases. V gave up 4 bases and J gave up 4 bases; unmatched junction bases: 7. Germline V gene sequence: CDR1 SGHRS, CDR2 YFSETQ. The CDR3 loop spans 17 amino acids. This CDR3 is CASSADGLAGGADTQYF. The CDR3 nucleotides are TGCGCCAGCAGCGCGGACGGACTAGCGGGAGGGGCAGATACGCAGTATTTT.

The chain combines TRBV6-4 with TRBJ2-3; D is ambiguous. Trimming shortened V by 2 bases and J by 11 bases, and 8 bases separated the two germline ends. The CDR3 spans 11 residues. Germline V lookup: CDR1 MRHNA, CDR2 SNTAGT. CDR3: CASSDNWRQYF. DNA of the CDR3: TGTGCCAGCAGTGACAACTGGAGGCAGTATTTT.

The chain uses TRBV7-9 and TRBJ1-1; TRBD1 aligns across 11 bases. Germline values: CDR1 SEHNR, CDR2 FQNEAQ (reference sequence). Unmatched junction bases numbered 3, after V lost 5 bases and J lost 4 bases. The CDR3 has 14 amino acids. In nucleotides, the CDR3 is TGTGCCAGCAGCCAAGGACAGGGGGCCACTGAAGCTTTCTTT. This encodes CASSQGQGATEAFF.

The gene calls are TRBV2 and TRBJ2-2; D might be TRBD2 (5 bases). The CDR3 extends over 13 amino acids. With 8 bases removed from V and 3 bases from J, the gap between germline ends came to 10 bases. Germline assignment: CDR1 SNHLY and CDR2 FYNNEI. The CDR3 region is CASAAEHTGELFF. CDR3 DNA: TGTGCCAGCGCAGCGGAGCACACCGGGGAGCTGTTTTTT.